The 19 T cell receptor beta chains below were found in one sample sequenced in a study of T cell responses to AZD1222 COVID-19 vaccine. This table comes from immunoSEQ multiplex PCR, and its TCRdb copy is limited to in-frame clones, with some not included. The sample has 250,000 to 300,000 clones; 94% are singletons. Source: peripheral blood, taken 28 days after the second AZD1222 dose. The receptors stem from an adult who received the AZD1222 COVID-19 vaccine.

This chain uses TRBV29-1 with TRBJ2-5; D is ambiguous. CDR1 SQVTM and CDR2 ANQGSEA come from the germline V gene. The V end lost 3 bases, the J end lost 5 bases, and 13 bases lay between the germline ends. The CDR3 consists of 13 residues. The DNA for the CDR3 is TGCAGCGTTGAGAAGGGATCCACTGAGACCCAGTACTTC. It codes for CSVEKGSTETQYF.

The V gene is TRBV2, the J gene TRBJ1-5, with D tentatively TRBD1 (5 bases). Germline CDR1 and CDR2: SNHLY and FYNNEI. Between the trimmed V and J ends, which lost 5 bases and 2 bases, there was a span of 13 bases. The CDR3 totals 15 residues. The CDR3 nucleotides read TGTGCCAGCAGTTCCCAGGGTGTGGGCAATCAGCCCCAGCATTTT. Residues: CASSSQGVGNQPQHF.

The J gene is TRBJ1-1, the V gene TRBV2; no clear D. CDR3 length equals 13 residues. Germline CDR1 is SNHLY and CDR2 is FYNNEI. Between the trimmed V and J ends, which lost 7 bases and 1 base, there was a span of 10 bases. The DNA of the CDR3 is TGTGCCAGCAATTCGGACGGGAACACTGAAGCTTTCTTT. As protein: CASNSDGNTEAFF.

About this clone itself: One end of the junction does not line up with germline, which may come from a read error. In DNA, the CDR3 is TGTACCAGCAGTCGAACCGGGACTAAGACCTACGAGCAGTACTTC. It yields the protein CTSSRTGTKTYEQYF. This chain links TRBV6-6 with TRBJ2-5, with 7 bases aligning to TRBD2. The J call could be wrong; TRBJ2-7 is a better fit for the DNA end. CDR1 and CDR2 from the germline V gene are MNHNY and SVGAGI (reference sequence). The CDR3 runs to 15 residues.

This chain uses TRBV7-9 with TRBJ1-5; D is unresolved. The CDR3 loop spans 15 amino acids. V gave up 1 base and J gave up 3 bases, with 10 bases separating them. Per the germline V gene, CDR1 is SEHNR and CDR2 is FQNEAQ (reference sequence). CDR3 in amino acids: CASSLGTTPNQPQHF. The DNA of the CDR3 is TGTGCCAGCAGCTTAGGGACGACCCCCAATCAGCCCCAGCATTTT.

This chain connects TRBV29-1 to TRBJ1-1; D is unclear. V was pared by 2 bases and J by 0 bases, with 7 bases between. Germline loops: CDR1 SQVTM, CDR2 ANQGSEA. This CDR3 has 13 residues. CDR3 region: CSVERLLNTEAFF. CDR3 DNA: TGCAGCGTTGAAAGATTATTGAACACTGAAGCTTTCTTT.

The rearrangement joins TRBV6-5 to TRBJ1-2; TRBD1 matches at 11 bases. The V gene end was trimmed by 6 bases and the J gene end by 4 bases; junction bases not matched to a gene: 7. The CDR3 has 15 residues. Germline loops: CDR1 MNHEY, CDR2 SVGAGI. As DNA, the CDR3 is TGTGCCAGCAGCCAGACCGGGACAGGGGGCTATGGCTACACCTTC. It specifies CASSQTGTGGYGYTF.

About this clone: One end of the junction does not line up with germline, which may come from a read error. J is TRBJ1-2 and V is TRBV7-7; D is uncertain. The CDR3 loop spans 14 amino acids. The germline gives CDR1 SSHAT, CDR2 FNYEAQ (reference sequence). The CDR3 loop reads CASSPIVRSYGYTF. The CDR3 DNA is TGTGCTAGCAGCCCTATCGTAAGGAGCTATGGCTACACCTTC.

V is TRBV14 and J is TRBJ2-7; the D is unclear. This CDR3 region has 14 residues. The ends were cut back, 2 bases at V and 3 bases at J, with 11 bases in the middle. CDR1 is SGHDN, CDR2 FVKESK, per germline. The CDR3 sequence: CASSQLGGVYEQYF. Written as DNA, the CDR3 is TGTGCCAGCAGCCAACTTGGTGGAGTCTACGAGCAGTACTTC.

Only one count was recorded for this clone. The gene calls are TRBV3-1 (or the pseudogene TRBV3-2) and TRBJ2-7; the D gene is possibly TRBD2 (5 bases). This CDR3 is built from 14 residues. Trimming took 1 base from V and 6 from J, leaving 13 bases between them. CDR1 is LGHDT and CDR2 is YNNKEL in the germline V gene (reference sequence). CDR3 nucleotides: TGTGCCAGCAGCCAAGGGACTTCACTATTCGAGCAGTACTTC. Its protein product is CASSQGTSLFEQYF.

V usage is TRBV6-1 and J usage is TRBJ2-5, with D perhaps given as TRBD1 or TRBD2 (5 bases each). The CDR3 consists of 14 residues. Per the germline V gene, CDR1 is MNHNS and CDR2 is SASEGT. With 0 bases removed from V and 5 bases from J, the gap between germline ends came to 10 bases. The CDR3 DNA is TGTGCCAGCAGTGAAGCTGGGGGTCGGGAGACCCAGTACTTC. This codes for CASSEAGGRETQYF.

CDR3 sequence (DNA): TGTGCCAGCAGCGTAGGGGGTATGGTGGACACCATATATTTT. Translated, it gives CASSVGGMVDTIYF. The chain couples TRBV9 to TRBJ1-3, with D unclear. Trimming removed 0 bases at V and 8 bases at J, with 12 bases between. Germline V gives CDR1 SGDLS, CDR2 YYNGEE. The length of the CDR3 is 14 residues.

V gene TRBV10-3 combines with J gene TRBJ1-2, with 7 bases aligning to TRBD1. The CDR3 runs 14 residues. Germline V lookup: CDR1 ENHRY, CDR2 SYGVKD. V shed 2 bases and J 2 bases; nucleotides not matched to a gene: 2. CDR3 residues: CAISEGQANYGYTF. As DNA, the CDR3 is TGTGCCATCAGTGAGGGACAGGCGAACTATGGCTACACCTTC.

The CDR3, as DNA: TGTGCCAGCAGTTTCGGTTCCCCGGGCCTCTATGGCTACACCTTC. As protein: CASSFGSPGLYGYTF. This chain joins TRBV28 and TRBJ1-2; D gene unclear. Germline V CDR1 and CDR2: MDHEN, SYDVKM. V lost 3 bases and J 4 bases, leaving 15 bases between the germline ends. This CDR3 spans 15 amino acids.

The rearrangement links TRBV7-9 to TRBJ1-2, with 9 bases identical to TRBD1. J gave up 7 bases and V 6 bases, and 6 bases lay outside the gene matches. This CDR3 is built from 13 residues. Germline V gene lookup returns CDR1 SEHNR and CDR2 FQNEAQ (reference sequence). The CDR3 protein is CASRLQGASGYTF. The CDR3 nucleotides read TGTGCCAGCAGACTACAGGGGGCATCTGGCTACACCTTC. Variable domain in full (rest from reference TRBV7-9 and TRBJ1-2): DTGVSQNPRHKITKRGQNVTFRCDPISEHNRLYWYRQTLGQGPEFLTYFQNEAQLEKSRLLSDRFSAERPKGSFSTLEIQRTEQGDSAMYLCASRLQGASGYTFGSGTRLTVV.

The gene calls are TRBV27 and TRBJ2-3, with D possibly TRBD1 on 6 matching bases. The germline V gene encodes CDR1 MNHEY and CDR2 SMNVEV (reference sequence). V was clipped by 2 bases and J by 2 bases, with 11 bases between them. The CDR3 totals 15 residues. CDR3 in amino acids: CASSLRTVSTDTQYF. DNA of the CDR3: TGTGCCAGCAGTTTACGGACAGTTTCCACAGATACGCAGTATTTT.

This rearrangement joins TRBV5-5 to TRBJ1-1; the D gene is possibly TRBD1 (6 bases). The germline V gene encodes CDR1 SGHKS and CDR2 YYEKEE (reference sequence). The CDR3 runs 13 residues. With 4 bases removed from V and 1 base from J, the gap between germline ends came to 8 bases. The CDR3 nucleotides are TGTGCCAGCAGCCTACAGGGGAACACTGAAGCTTTCTTT. Residues: CASSLQGNTEAFF. Complete variable domain (other parts from reference TRBV5-5 and TRBJ1-1): DAGVTQSPTHLIKTRGQQVTLRCSPISGHKSVSWYQQVLGQGPQFIFQYYEKEERGRGNFPDRFSARQFPNYSSELNVNALLLGDSALYLCASSLQGNTEAFFGQGTRLTVV.

This chain uses TRBV10-1 with TRBJ1-1; the D is unclear. The CDR3 is 15 residues long. Per germline, CDR1 WNHNN and CDR2 SYGVQD (reference sequence). V gave up 1 base and J gave up 2 bases, with 11 bases separating them. For the CDR3, the DNA is TGCGCCAGCAGTGAGTATGGAGACGACAACACTGAAGCTTTCTTT. As protein: CASSEYGDDNTEAFF.

This clone was found once. V and J are TRBV5-6 and TRBJ1-1; D is uncertain. The CDR3 has 12 residues. Germline V gives CDR1 SGHDT, CDR2 YYEEEE. Trimming left V 4 bases short and J 5 bases short, with 9 bases between. CDR3 amino acids: CASSPGGTEAFF. CDR3 DNA: TGTGCCAGCAGCCCGGGTGGAACTGAAGCTTTCTTT.